A single sample gave rise to the 11 T cell receptor beta chains below, sequenced in a study of OX40 agonist ivuxolimab in advanced cancers. Only in-frame clones appear in the TCRdb table, and some are missing; sequencing was by immunoSEQ multiplex PCR. The table shows about 64,000 clones, with around 83% occurring only once. Sequencing was performed on CD4+ or CD8+ T cells sorted from blood, taken in a trial of the OX40 agonist ivuxolimab. Receptors were obtained from an adult with an advanced solid tumor such as melanoma, head and neck, liver or kidney cancer.

This clone was counted a few times. J is TRBJ1-1 and V is TRBV18, with 7 bases aligning to TRBD1. Germline V gene lookup returns CDR1 KGHSH and CDR2 LQKENI. The ends lost 3 bases at V and 6 bases at J; junction bases unmatched: 1. The length of the CDR3 is 12 residues. CDR3 region: CASSPQGAEAFF. CDR3 nucleotide sequence: TGTGCCAGCTCACCCCAGGGGGCTGAAGCTTTCTTT.

The CDR3 region has the DNA TGTGCCAGCGGAGGATACGAGGAGCAGTACTTC. Translated, it gives CASGGYEEQYF. J is TRBJ2-7 and V is TRBV6-6; tentative D call: TRBD2 (5 bases). The CDR3 runs to 11 residues. Germline CDR1 MNHNY, CDR2 SVGAGI (reference sequence). Trimming took off 8 bases at V and 7 bases at J, with 12 bases between the two ends.

The chain carries TRBV7-2 and TRBJ2-7; 12 bases map to TRBD2. J gave up 2 bases and V 3 bases, and 5 bases lay outside the gene matches. The germline V gene encodes CDR1 SGHTA and CDR2 FQGNSA. This CDR3 region has 16 residues. The DNA of the CDR3 is TGTGCCAGCAGCTTGGGATGGACTAGCGGGACCTACGAGCAGTACTTC. It is translated as CASSLGWTSGTYEQYF.

The chain carries TRBV18 and TRBJ2-3; possibly TRBD1 or TRBD2 for D (5 bases each). Germline values: CDR1 KGHSH, CDR2 LQKENI. The CDR3 runs to 13 residues. V gave up 0 bases and J gave up 8 bases, with 9 bases separating them. Here the CDR3 DNA reads TGTGCCAGCTCACCACCGAGTGGGGGTACGCAGTATTTT. It encodes CASSPPSGGTQYF.

V gene TRBV6-5 combines with J gene TRBJ1-1, with D possibly being TRBD1 (6 bases). There are 15 residues in the CDR3. Per germline, CDR1 MNHEY and CDR2 SVGAGI. Trimming removed 0 bases at V and 4 bases at J, with 12 bases between. The CDR3 loop reads CASSYSLAGATEAFF. The DNA of the CDR3 is TGTGCCAGCAGTTACTCGTTGGCAGGGGCCACTGAAGCTTTCTTT.

The chain uses TRBV18 and TRBJ2-7; weak D call: TRBD2 (6 bases). Trimming shortened V by 6 bases and J by 5 bases, and 14 bases separated the two germline ends. The CDR3 has 13 residues. Germline loops: CDR1 KGHSH, CDR2 LQKENI. CDR3 loop: CASSSGEGNEQYF. The DNA of the CDR3 is TGTGCCAGCTCCTCGGGGGAAGGTAACGAGCAGTACTTC.

The V call is TRBV19, the J call TRBJ1-1; D perhaps matches TRBD1 (6 bases). CDR1 and CDR2 (germline): LNHDA, SQIVND (reference sequence). The CDR3 sequence is 15 residues long. Trimming pared 7 bases from V and 0 bases from J, leaving 15 bases between. The CDR3 region is CASTKGTTMNTEAFF. CDR3 DNA sequence: TGTGCCAGTACTAAAGGGACAACAATGAACACTGAAGCTTTCTTT. The variable domain in full, with the rest retrieved from reference TRBV19 and TRBJ1-1, is DGGITQSPKYLFRKEGQNVTLSCEQNLNHDAMYWYRQDPGQGLRLIYYSQIVNDFQKGDIAEGYSVSREKKESFPLTVTSAQKNPTAFYLCASTKGTTMNTEAFFGQGTRLTVV.

The chain couples TRBV7-2 to TRBJ2-2; tentative D call: TRBD2 (5 bases). Germline lookup yields CDR1 SGHTA and CDR2 FQGNSA. The CDR3 loop spans 14 amino acids. Trimming cost V 7 bases and J 2 bases, with 11 bases left between them. CDR3 DNA: TGTGCCAGCATCCGGGATTTTAACACCGGGGAGCTGTTTTTT. Protein product: CASIRDFNTGELFF.

The V call is TRBV6-6, the J call TRBJ2-7, with 9 bases lining up with TRBD2. The CDR3 runs 13 residues. The germline CDR1 and CDR2 sequences are MNHNY and SVGAGI (reference sequence). J was trimmed by 5 bases and V by 7 bases; bases with no gene match: 6. CDR3 sequence reads: CASTSGGRDEQYF. The CDR3 DNA is TGTGCCAGCACCTCGGGCGGGAGGGACGAGCAGTACTTC.

The chain couples TRBV10-1 to TRBJ2-6; D call uncertain. The germline CDR1 and CDR2 sequences are WNHNN and SYGVQD (reference sequence). V gave up 2 bases and J gave up 0 bases, with 14 bases separating them. The CDR3 runs 18 residues. CDR3 bases: TGCGCCAGCAGTGAGGGACCTTTTGATTCCTCTGGGGCCAACGTCCTGACTTTC. Translating gives CASSEGPFDSSGANVLTF.

The genes are TRBV2 and TRBJ2-1; D not resolved. The V gene lost 1 base and the J gene lost 0 bases, with 4 bases spanning the gap. The CDR3 extends over 14 amino acids. Germline V gene sequence: CDR1 SNHLY, CDR2 FYNNEI. Here the CDR3 reads CASSEGSSYNEQFF. CDR3 bases: TGTGCCAGCAGTGAAGGGAGCTCCTACAATGAGCAGTTCTTC.